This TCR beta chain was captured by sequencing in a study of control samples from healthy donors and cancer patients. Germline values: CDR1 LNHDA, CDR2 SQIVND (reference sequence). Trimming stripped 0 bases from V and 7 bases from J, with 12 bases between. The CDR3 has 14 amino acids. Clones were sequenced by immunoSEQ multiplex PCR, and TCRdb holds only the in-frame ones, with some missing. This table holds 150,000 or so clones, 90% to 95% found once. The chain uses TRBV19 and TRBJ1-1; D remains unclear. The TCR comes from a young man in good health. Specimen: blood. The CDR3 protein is CASSIEAVTREAFF. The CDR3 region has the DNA TGTGCCAGTAGTATAGAGGCAGTCACCCGTGAAGCTTTCTTT.